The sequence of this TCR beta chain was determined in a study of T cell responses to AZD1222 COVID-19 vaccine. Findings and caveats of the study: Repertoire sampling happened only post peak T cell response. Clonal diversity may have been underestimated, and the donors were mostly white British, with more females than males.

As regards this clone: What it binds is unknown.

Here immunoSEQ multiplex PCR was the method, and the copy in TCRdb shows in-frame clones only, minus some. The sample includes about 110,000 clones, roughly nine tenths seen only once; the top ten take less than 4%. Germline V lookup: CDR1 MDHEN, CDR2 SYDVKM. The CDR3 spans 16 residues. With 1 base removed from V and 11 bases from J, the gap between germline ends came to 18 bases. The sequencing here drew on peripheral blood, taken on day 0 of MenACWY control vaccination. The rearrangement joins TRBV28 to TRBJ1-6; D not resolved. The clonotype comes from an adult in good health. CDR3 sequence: CASSLSRWVVPPPLHF. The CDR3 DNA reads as TGTGCCAGCAGTTTATCTAGGTGGGTTGTTCCTCCACCCCTCCACTTT. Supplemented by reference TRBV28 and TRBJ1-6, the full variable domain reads DVKVTQSSRYLVKRTGEKVFLECVQDMDHENMFWYRQDPGLGLRLIYFSYDVKMKEKGDIPEGYSVSREKKERFSLILESASTNQTSMYLCASSLSRWVVPPPLHFGNGTRLTVT.